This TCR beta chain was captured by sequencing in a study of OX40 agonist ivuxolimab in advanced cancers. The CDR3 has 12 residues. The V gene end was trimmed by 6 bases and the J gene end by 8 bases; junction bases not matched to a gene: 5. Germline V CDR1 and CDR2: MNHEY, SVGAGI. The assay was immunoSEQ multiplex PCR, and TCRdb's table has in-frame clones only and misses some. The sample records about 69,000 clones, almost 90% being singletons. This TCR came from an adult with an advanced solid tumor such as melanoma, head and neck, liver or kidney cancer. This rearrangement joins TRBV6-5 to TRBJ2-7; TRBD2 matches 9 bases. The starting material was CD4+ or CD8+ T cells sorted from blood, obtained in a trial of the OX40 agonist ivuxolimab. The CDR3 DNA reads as TGTGCCAGCAGCCTAGGACTAGCGAAGCAGTACTTC. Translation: CASSLGLAKQYF.